This TCR beta chain was recorded in a study of blood T cells in healthy people across ages. Overall study: Per two T cells, template switching captured roughly one barcoded beta molecule.

The second PCR ran about 6 to 11 cycles with a sample-barcoded 5' primer and J-beta primers. Each CDR3 protein is one row after TCRdb ran MiXCR on the 5' RACE reads. The data show about 1.8 million distinct CDR3 sequences, with approximately 50% seen just once and 2.1% held by the top ten. The trim removed 5 bases at V and 5 bases at J, leaving 11 bases unmatched. Germline V CDR1 and CDR2: SGHTA, FQGTGA. The CDR3 contains 17 residues. A word on this clonotype: As yet, its antigen is unknown.

Study-level results: Older individuals had lower TCR beta diversity per million T cells (the decline was roughly linear). Among long-lived donors, naive CD4+ cells were more numerous and diversity higher than in aged donors.

The chain couples TRBV7-3 to TRBJ2-2; 10 nucleotides line up with TRBD2. The sample was blood. The receptor was isolated from a woman between 35 and 50 years old in good health. As DNA, the CDR3 is TGTGCCAGCAGCCTTAGCGGGGGGCCCGGAGGAACCGGGGAGCTGTTTTTT. As protein: CASSLSGGPGGTGELFF.